The rows below give T cell receptor beta chains drawn from one sample of a study of blood T cell repertoires in COVID-19. Clones were read by immunoSEQ multiplex PCR, and TCRdb kept only the in-frame ones, dropping some. The repertoire includes approximately 300,000 clones, 85% of them detected once, and 1.9% sits in the top ten. The sequenced sample was PBMCs or T cells enriched from blood (not recorded which). These TCRs come from a woman younger than 45 who had been exposed to COVID-19. Both conserved end residues are trimmed from each CDR3. Each record gives: V gene, J gene, CDR3 protein.

>TRBV12-5|TRBJ2-7
ASGSRHTGGQNEQY
>TRBV5-4|TRBJ2-3
ASSLGQGADTQY
>TRBV7-3|TRBJ2-5
ASSLPGETQY
>TRBV7-9|TRBJ1-2
ASSMGQSKPYGYT
>TRBV21-1|TRBJ2-5
ASSKGTPNAGTQY
>TRBV19|TRBJ2-1
ASKANSYNEQF
>TRBV5-1|TRBJ1-4
ASSSGQTILNEKLF
>TRBV2|TRBJ2-2
ASRGLGTGELF
>TRBV7-3|TRBJ1-6
ASSSRGGEVSPLH
>TRBV11-2|TRBJ2-7
ASSLGLGTYEQY
>TRBV7-9|TRBJ1-2
ASSLNTGGGYT
>TRBV9|TRBJ1-2
ASSVGSGTGEGYT
>TRBV2|TRBJ2-1
ASGLSYNEQF
>TRBV7-9|TRBJ2-1
ASSPPRGQGVFEQF
>TRBV19|TRBJ2-5
ASSKLQGARETQY
>TRBV7-9|TRBJ2-1
ASSLAGQSTEQF
>TRBV6-5|TRBJ2-5
ASSNRGQETQY
>TRBV5-4|TRBJ1-4
ASSEKRTPDEKLF
>TRBV28|TRBJ2-1
ASSSGTSRTRGQF
>TRBV6-2/TRBV6-3|TRBJ2-6
ASSTTSRSGANVLT
>TRBV15|TRBJ1-1
ATSIFQGTEAF
>TRBV5-4|TRBJ1-2
ASSLESGVYYGYT
>TRBV11-2|TRBJ1-3
ASSRDRVSGNTIY
>TRBV7-9|TRBJ2-4
ASSPTGSRYIQY
>TRBV13|TRBJ1-1
ASSLGDRGHRGNTEAF
>TRBV2|TRBJ1-5
ASSVEPINQPQH
>TRBV19|TRBJ1-5
ASSGQGGQPQH
>TRBV18|TRBJ1-1
ASSPRDSVNTEAF
>TRBV28|TRBJ1-4
ASSFPGQATNEKLF
>TRBV5-8|TRBJ1-6
ASSPRQGELH
>TRBV18|TRBJ2-7
ASSPPSSGGSSYEQY
>TRBV28|TRBJ1-2
ASSLEGAPEGYT
>TRBV29-1|TRBJ2-7
SVARTEDYEQY
>TRBV6-2/TRBV6-3|TRBJ1-5
ASSRETGGVQPQH
>TRBV24-1|TRBJ2-7
ATSEGGADEQY
>TRBV7-2|TRBJ2-3
ASSLRGNSGTGTDTQY
>TRBV7-9|TRBJ2-5
ASSPWTGGGETQY
>TRBV6-5|TRBJ2-1
ASSYRASGKNEQF
>TRBV6-4|TRBJ1-6
ASSVVTGGTSPLH
>TRBV7-9|TRBJ1-1
ASSFVRTGLNTEAF
>TRBV5-6|TRBJ2-1
ASSTRSSYNEQF
>TRBV19|TRBJ2-7
ASKGLAGALREQY